The next 9 T cell receptor beta chains were all read from a single sample in a study of identical twins. TCRdb reprocessed the 5' RACE reads with MiXCR, giving one entry per CDR3 protein. The table records 500,000 or so distinct CDR3 sequences, 12% to 15% of them present only once. These data also formed part of another study, on yellow fever vaccine responses in identical twins.

The sequenced material came from CD4+ T cells sorted from blood. Receptor source: a woman aged 18-30 years in good health.

This clonotype was seen at least ten times. V usage is TRBV20-1 and J usage is TRBJ2-4, with D perhaps TRBD1 or TRBD2 (5 bases each). With 5 bases removed from V and 1 base from J, the gap between germline ends came to 12 bases. In germline, CDR1 is DFQATT, CDR2 SNEGSKA (reference sequence). This CDR3 is built from 14 residues. The CDR3 spells CSAYRDEAKNIQYF. The CDR3 DNA is TGCAGTGCTTACCGGGACGAGGCCAAAAACATTCAGTACTTC.

The chain recombines TRBV7-9 with TRBJ2-2, with 8 bases aligning to TRBD2. The V and J ends lost 1 base and 4 bases, in that order; junction bases with no gene match: 8. Germline assignment: CDR1 SEHNR and CDR2 FQNEAQ (reference sequence). This CDR3 has 17 amino acids. The CDR3 reads CASSLGTGAGVTGELFF. CDR3 sequence (DNA): TGTGCCAGCAGCTTAGGAACAGGAGCGGGAGTCACCGGGGAGCTGTTTTTT.

This clonotype has only a few counts. The chain couples TRBV5-6 to TRBJ2-1, with 7 bases lining up with TRBD2. The junction had 11 bases not matched to a gene; V was cut back by 4 bases and J by 7 bases. The CDR3 extends over 15 amino acids. Germline values: CDR1 SGHDT, CDR2 YYEEEE. Here the CDR3 DNA reads TGTGCCAGCAGCCACGGGGGAGGGGTGAAAAATGAGCAGTTCTTC. Amino acid sequence: CASSHGGGVKNEQFF.

This clonotype was found a few times. V is TRBV27 and J is TRBJ2-1; D uncertain. Per the germline V gene, CDR1 is MNHEY and CDR2 is SMNVEV (reference sequence). V was shortened by 4 bases and J by 6 bases, with 19 bases between the two germline ends. CDR3 size: 16 residues. In nucleotides, the CDR3 is TGTGCCAGCAGTTACTTAGTATCCTTGTGGCGCAATGAGCAGTTCTTC. Encoded protein: CASSYLVSLWRNEQFF.

This clonotype was seen only once. This chain links TRBV28 with TRBJ2-5, with TRBD1 matching over 8 bases. The CDR3 contains 16 residues. The ends lost 6 bases at V and 2 bases at J; junction bases unmatched: 11. The germline V gene encodes CDR1 MDHEN and CDR2 SYDVKM. The CDR3 region is CASSPPRDRKQETQYF. CDR3 DNA: TGTGCCAGCAGCCCACCCCGGGACAGGAAGCAAGAGACCCAGTACTTC. Looking up the rest from reference TRBV28 and TRBJ2-5 gives the full variable domain: DVKVTQSSRYLVKRTGEKVFLECVQDMDHENMFWYRQDPGLGLRLIYFSYDVKMKEKGDIPEGYSVSREKKERFSLILESASTNQTSMYLCASSPPRDRKQETQYFGPGTRLLVL.

This clonotype appeared a few times. J is TRBJ2-3 and V is TRBV5-1, with 10 bases identical to TRBD2. This CDR3 contains 15 residues. After removal of 4 bases from V and 2 bases from J, the junction contained 4 bases not matched to a gene. From germline, CDR1 is SGHRS and CDR2 YFSETQ. Here the CDR3 reads CASSRAGGTTDTQYF. For the CDR3, the DNA is TGCGCCAGCAGCCGAGCGGGGGGGACCACAGATACGCAGTATTTT.

This clonotype was observed many times. The V and J genes are TRBV28 and TRBJ1-3, with no clear D. CDR1 MDHEN and CDR2 SYDVKM come from the germline V gene. The CDR3 sequence is 12 residues long. V was shortened by 2 bases and J by 2 bases, with 1 base between the two germline ends. CDR3 in DNA: TGTGCCAGCAGTTTACCTGGAAACACCATATATTTT. It translates to CASSLPGNTIYF.

This clonotype was detected only a few times. The chain uses TRBV4-1 and TRBJ2-1, with D uncertain. Trimming stripped 0 bases from V and 10 bases from J, with 4 bases between. Looked up from germline, CDR1 is MGHRA and CDR2 is YSYEKL. CDR3 size: 11 residues. The CDR3: CASSQDREQFF. In nucleotides, the CDR3 is TGCGCCAGCAGCCAAGATCGAGAGCAGTTCTTC.

This clonotype was found many times. The chain uses TRBV28 and TRBJ2-7; 10 bases align to TRBD1. The germline V gene has CDR1 MDHEN and CDR2 SYDVKM. The CDR3 is made up of 17 amino acids. V lost 4 bases, J lost 11 bases, and 20 bases stayed unmatched. The CDR3 spells CASSSPQPRDRGFVEYF. The CDR3 region has the DNA TGTGCCAGCAGTTCGCCACAACCTCGGGACAGGGGTTTTGTGGAGTACTTC.